Judged by frequency, the clone carrying this TCR beta chain is medium-sized. Its specificity is unknown. This entry belongs to a study of T cell clusters in autoimmune cytopenias. The study's findings and limits: TRB repertoire shifts in secondary cytopenia and chronic lymphocytic leukemia mostly reflected lymphoma, not autoimmunity. A dominant lymphoma-associated repertoire apparently masked the cluster-lack signature in secondary cytopenia versus chronic lymphocytic leukemia.

Germline V CDR1 and CDR2: GTSNPN, SVGIG (reference sequence). The CDR3 has 15 amino acids. Each sample's input was 200 to 250 ng genomic DNA, 38,000 or so genome equivalents. TRB was amplified by touch-down multiplex PCR, primer pools A and B combined. Following a re-call of the multiplex PCR reads, TCRdb has one entry per CDR3 protein and lacks DNA. This repertoire includes just over 3,500 distinct CDR3 sequences. Input material: peripheral blood. This clonotype was sampled from a human donor with an autoimmune cytopenia or autoimmune hepatitis (not recorded which). The rearrangement uses TRBV30 and TRBJ2-2; TCRdb lists TRBD1, though no DNA is available to test this call. The CDR3 loop is CAWSRGQGATGELFF.